This TCR beta chain is from a study of identical twins. MiXCR, applied by TCRdb to the 5' RACE reads, yields one record per CDR3 protein. The sample holds 500,000 to 650,000 distinct CDR3 sequences; about 22% are singletons and the top ten take approximately 0.49%. V lost 5 bases, J lost 0 bases, and 21 bases stayed unmatched. The CDR3 contains 23 residues. From germline, CDR1 is LNHDA and CDR2 SQIVND (reference sequence). The same data also went into a second study, on yellow fever vaccine responses in identical twins.

V and J are TRBV19 and TRBJ2-1; 14 nucleotides align to TRBD2. The origin of this receptor is a woman younger than 35 in good health. Sequenced sample: CD4+ T cells sorted from blood. CDR3: CASSPRGMTSGRASVSSYNEQFF. In DNA form, the CDR3 reads TGTGCCAGTAGTCCCCGGGGGATGACTAGCGGGAGGGCCTCGGTGAGCTCCTACAATGAGCAGTTCTTC.